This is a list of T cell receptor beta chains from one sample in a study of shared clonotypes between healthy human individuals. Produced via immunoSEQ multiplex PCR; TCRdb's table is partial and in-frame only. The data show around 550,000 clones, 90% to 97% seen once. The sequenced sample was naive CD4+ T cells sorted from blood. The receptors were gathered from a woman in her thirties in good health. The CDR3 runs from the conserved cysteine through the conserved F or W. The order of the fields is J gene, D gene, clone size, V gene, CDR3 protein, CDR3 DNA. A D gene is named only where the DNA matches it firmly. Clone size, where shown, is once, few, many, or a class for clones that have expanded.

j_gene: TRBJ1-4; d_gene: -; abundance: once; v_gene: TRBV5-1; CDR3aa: CASSGTDEKLFF; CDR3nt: TGCGCCAGCAGCGGGACGGATGAAAAACTGTTTTTT
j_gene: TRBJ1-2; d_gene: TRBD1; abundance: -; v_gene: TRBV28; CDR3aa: CAANDRDRGYTF; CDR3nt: TGTGCCGCTAACGACAGGGATAGAGGCTACACCTTC
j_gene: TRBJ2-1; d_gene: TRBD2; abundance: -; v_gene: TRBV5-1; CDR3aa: CASSDGTSEGNEQFF; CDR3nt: TGCGCCAGCAGCGACGGGACTAGCGAAGGGAATGAGCAGTTCTTC
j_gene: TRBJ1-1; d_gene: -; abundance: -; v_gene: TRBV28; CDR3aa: CASSLPREGGAFF; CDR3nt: TGTGCCAGCAGTTTACCCAGGGAAGGAGGAGCTTTCTTT
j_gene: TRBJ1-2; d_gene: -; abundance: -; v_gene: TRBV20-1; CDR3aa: CSARLGYGYTF; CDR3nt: TGCAGTGCGCGACTTGGGTATGGCTACACCTTC
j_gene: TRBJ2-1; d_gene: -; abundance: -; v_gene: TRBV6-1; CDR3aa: CASQSLSYNEQFF; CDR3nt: TGTGCCAGCCAGAGCCTTAGTTACAATGAGCAGTTCTTC
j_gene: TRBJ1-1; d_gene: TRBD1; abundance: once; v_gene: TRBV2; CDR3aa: CASRRDRNTEAFF; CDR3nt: TGTGCCAGCAGACGGGACAGGAACACTGAAGCTTTCTTT
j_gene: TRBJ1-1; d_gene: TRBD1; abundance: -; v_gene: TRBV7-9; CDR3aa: CASSSTGGPLTEAFF; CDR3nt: TGTGCCAGCAGCTCGACAGGGGGGCCACTGACTGAAGCTTTCTTT
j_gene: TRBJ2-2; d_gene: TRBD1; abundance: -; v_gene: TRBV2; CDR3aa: CASSEEGQRANTGELFF; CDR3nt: TGTGCCAGCAGTGAAGAGGGACAGAGGGCGAACACCGGGGAGCTGTTTTTT
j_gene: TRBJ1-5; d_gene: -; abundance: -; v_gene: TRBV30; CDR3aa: CAWSEDNDQPQHF; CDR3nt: TGTGCCTGGAGTGAGGACAACGATCAGCCCCAGCATTTT
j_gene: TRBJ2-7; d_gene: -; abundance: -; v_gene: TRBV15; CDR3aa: CATSRGQGRGYEQYF; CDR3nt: TGTGCCACCAGCAGAGGACAGGGGAGGGGCTACGAGCAGTACTTC
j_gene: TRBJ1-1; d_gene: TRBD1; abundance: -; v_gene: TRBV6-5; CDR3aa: CASSYSTGAVTEAFF; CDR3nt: TGTGCCAGCAGTTACTCCACAGGGGCGGTCACTGAAGCTTTCTTT
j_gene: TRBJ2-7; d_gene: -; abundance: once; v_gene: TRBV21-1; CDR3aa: CASSKPFDRAPAGEQYF; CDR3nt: TGTGCCAGCAGCAAACCGTTCGACCGGGCTCCGGCAGGGGAGCAGTACTTC
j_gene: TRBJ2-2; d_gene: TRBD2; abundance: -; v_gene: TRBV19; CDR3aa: CASSMGLAGGRTGELFF; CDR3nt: TGTGCCAGTAGTATGGGACTAGCGGGAGGCCGTACCGGGGAGCTGTTTTTT
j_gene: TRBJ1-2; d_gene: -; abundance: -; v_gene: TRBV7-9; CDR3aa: CASSQTVFNYGYTF; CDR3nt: TGTGCCAGCAGCCAGACAGTATTTAACTATGGCTACACCTTC
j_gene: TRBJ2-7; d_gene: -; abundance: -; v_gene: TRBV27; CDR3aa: CACQWQESSYEQYF; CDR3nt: TGTGCCTGCCAGTGGCAGGAAAGCTCCTACGAGCAGTACTTC
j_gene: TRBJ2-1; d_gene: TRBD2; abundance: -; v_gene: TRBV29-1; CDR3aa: CSVSRGRANEQFF; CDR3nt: TGCAGCGTCTCCCGCGGGAGGGCAAATGAGCAGTTCTTC
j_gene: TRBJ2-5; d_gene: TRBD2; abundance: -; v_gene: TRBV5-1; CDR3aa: CASSSSGRAVETQYF; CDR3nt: TGCGCCAGCAGCTCTAGCGGGAGGGCCGTGGAGACCCAGTACTTC
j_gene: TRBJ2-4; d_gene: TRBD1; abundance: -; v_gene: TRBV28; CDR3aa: CASSFWTGKNIQYF; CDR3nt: TGTGCCAGCAGTTTTTGGACAGGGAAAAACATTCAGTACTTC
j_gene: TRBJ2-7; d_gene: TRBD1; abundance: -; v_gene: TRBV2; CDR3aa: CASNTGGEQYF; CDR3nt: TGTGCCAGCAATACAGGGGGCGAGCAGTACTTC
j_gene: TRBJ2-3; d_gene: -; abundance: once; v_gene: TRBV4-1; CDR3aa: CASRLRGPASGTDTQYF; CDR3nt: TGCGCCAGCAGGCTCAGGGGACCGGCCTCTGGCACAGATACGCAGTATTTT
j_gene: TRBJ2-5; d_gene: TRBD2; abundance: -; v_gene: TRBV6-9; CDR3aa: CASSYQGGFIETQYF; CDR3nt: TGTGCCAGCAGTTACCAGGGAGGGTTTATAGAGACCCAGTACTTC
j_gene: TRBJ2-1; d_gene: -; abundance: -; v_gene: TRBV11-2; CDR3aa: CASSLAGPYNEQFF; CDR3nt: TGTGCCAGCAGCTTAGCGGGTCCCTACAATGAGCAGTTCTTC